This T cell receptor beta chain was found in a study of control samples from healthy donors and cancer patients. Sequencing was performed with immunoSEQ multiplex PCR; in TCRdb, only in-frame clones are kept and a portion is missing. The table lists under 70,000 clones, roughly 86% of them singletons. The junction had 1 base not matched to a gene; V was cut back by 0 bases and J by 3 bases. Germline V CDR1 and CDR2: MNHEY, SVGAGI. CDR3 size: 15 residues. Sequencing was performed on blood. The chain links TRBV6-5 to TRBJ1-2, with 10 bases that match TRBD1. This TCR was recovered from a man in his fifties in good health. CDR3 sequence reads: CASSYSGQGYYGYTF. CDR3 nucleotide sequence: TGTGCCAGCAGTTACTCGGGACAGGGGTACTATGGCTACACCTTC.